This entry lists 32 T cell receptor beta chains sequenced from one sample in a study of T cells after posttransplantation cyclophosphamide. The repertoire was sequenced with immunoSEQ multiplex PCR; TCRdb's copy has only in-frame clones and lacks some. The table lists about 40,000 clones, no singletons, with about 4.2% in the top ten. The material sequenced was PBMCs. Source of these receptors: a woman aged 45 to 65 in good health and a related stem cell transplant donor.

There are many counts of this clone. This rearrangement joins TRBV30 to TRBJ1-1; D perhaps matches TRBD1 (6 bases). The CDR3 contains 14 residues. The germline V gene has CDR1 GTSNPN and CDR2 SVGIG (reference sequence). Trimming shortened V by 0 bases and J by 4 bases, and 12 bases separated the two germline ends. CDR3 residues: CAWSVGRGGTEAFF. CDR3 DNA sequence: TGTGCCTGGAGTGTAGGCAGGGGTGGCACTGAAGCTTTCTTT.

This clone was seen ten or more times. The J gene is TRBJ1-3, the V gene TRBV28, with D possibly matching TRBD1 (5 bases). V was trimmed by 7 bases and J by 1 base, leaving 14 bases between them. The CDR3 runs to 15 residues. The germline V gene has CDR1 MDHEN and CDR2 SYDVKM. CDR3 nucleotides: TGTGCCAGCACCATTACCACAGGATCTGGAAACACCATATATTTT. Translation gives CASTITTGSGNTIYF. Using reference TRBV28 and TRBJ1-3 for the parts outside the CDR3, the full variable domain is DVKVTQSSRYLVKRTGEKVFLECVQDMDHENMFWYRQDPGLGLRLIYFSYDVKMKEKGDIPEGYSVSREKKERFSLILESASTNQTSMYLCASTITTGSGNTIYFGEGSWLTVV.

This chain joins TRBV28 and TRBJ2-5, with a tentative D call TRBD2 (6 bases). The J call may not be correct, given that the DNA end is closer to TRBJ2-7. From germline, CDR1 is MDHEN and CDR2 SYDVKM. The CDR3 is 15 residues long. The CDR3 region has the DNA TGTGCCAGCAGTCCGAAGCGGGTTCTCTCCTACGAGCAGTACTTC. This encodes CASSPKRVLSYEQYF.

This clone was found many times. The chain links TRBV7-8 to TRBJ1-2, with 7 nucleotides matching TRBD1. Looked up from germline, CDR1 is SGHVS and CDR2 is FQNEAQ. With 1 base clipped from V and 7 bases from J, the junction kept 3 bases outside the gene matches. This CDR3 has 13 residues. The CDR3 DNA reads TGTGCCAGCAGCTTAGTAGCAGGGGGTGGCTACACCTTC. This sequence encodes CASSLVAGGGYTF.

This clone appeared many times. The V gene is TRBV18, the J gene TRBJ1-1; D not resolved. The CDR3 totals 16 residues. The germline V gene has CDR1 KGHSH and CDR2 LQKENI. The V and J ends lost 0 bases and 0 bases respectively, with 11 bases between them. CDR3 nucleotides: TGTGCCAGCTCACCACCGGTCAGATCTTTGAACACTGAAGCTTTCTTT. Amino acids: CASSPPVRSLNTEAFF.

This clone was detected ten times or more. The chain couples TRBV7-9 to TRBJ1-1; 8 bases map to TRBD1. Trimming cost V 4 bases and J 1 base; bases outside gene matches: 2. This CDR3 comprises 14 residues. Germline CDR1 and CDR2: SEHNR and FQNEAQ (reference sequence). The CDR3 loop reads CASSSDRGNTEAFF. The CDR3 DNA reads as TGTGCCAGCAGCTCCGACAGGGGGAACACTGAAGCTTTCTTT.

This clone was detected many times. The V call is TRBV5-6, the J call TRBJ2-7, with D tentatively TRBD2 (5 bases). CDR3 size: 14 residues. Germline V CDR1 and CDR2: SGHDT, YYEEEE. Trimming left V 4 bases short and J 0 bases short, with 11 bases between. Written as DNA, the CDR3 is TGTGCCAGCAGCCCTCCGGGATACTCCTACGAGCAGTACTTC. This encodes CASSPPGYSYEQYF.

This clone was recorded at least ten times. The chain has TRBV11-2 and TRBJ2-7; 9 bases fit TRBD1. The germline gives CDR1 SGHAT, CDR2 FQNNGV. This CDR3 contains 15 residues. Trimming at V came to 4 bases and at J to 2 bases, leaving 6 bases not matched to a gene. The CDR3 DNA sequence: TGTGCCAGCAGCTCCGGGACAGGGTATCCCTACGAGCAGTACTTC. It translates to CASSSGTGYPYEQYF. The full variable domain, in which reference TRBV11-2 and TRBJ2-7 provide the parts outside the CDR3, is EAGVAQSPRYKIIEKRQSVAFWCNPISGHATLYWYQQILGQGPKLLIQFQNNGVVDDSQLPKDRFSAERLKGVDSTLKIQPAKLEDSAVYLCASSSGTGYPYEQYFGPGTRLTVT.

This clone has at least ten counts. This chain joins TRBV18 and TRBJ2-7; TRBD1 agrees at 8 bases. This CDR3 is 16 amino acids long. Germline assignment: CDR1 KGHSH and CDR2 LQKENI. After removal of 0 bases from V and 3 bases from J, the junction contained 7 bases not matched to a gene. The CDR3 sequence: CASSPPRGTGDYEQYF. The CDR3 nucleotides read TGTGCCAGCTCACCACCGAGAGGGACAGGAGACTACGAGCAGTACTTC.

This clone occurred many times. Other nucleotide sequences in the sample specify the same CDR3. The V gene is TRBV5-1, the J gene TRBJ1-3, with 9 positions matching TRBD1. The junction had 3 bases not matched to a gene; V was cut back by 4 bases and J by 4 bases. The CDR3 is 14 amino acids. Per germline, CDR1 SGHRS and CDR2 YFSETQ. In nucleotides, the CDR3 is TGCGCCAGCAGCCTGACAGGGGGAGGAAACACCATATATTTT. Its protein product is CASSLTGGGNTIYF. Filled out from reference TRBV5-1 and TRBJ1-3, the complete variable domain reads KAGVTQTPRYLIKTRGQQVTLSCSPISGHRSVSWYQQTPGQGLQFLFEYFSETQRNKGNFPGRFSGRQFSNSRSEMNVSTLELGDSALYLCASSLTGGGNTIYFGEGSWLTVV.

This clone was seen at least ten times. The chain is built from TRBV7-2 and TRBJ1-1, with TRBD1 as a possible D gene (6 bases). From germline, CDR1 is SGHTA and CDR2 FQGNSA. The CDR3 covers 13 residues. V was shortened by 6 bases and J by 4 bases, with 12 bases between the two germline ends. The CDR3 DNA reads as TGTGCCAGCAGTCAAAGAGGGGGCACTGAAGCTTTCTTT. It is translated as CASSQRGGTEAFF.

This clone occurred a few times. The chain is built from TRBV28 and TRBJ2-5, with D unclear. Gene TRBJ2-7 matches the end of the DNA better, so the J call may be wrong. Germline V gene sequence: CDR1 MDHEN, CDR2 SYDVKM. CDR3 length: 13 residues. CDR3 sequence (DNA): TGTGCCAGCAGTTTAGGGCTTACCTACGAGCAGTACTTC. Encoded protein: CASSLGLTYEQYF.

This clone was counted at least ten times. The CDR3: CASIGQGRHGYTF. As DNA, the CDR3 is TGTGCCAGTATAGGACAGGGTAGGCATGGCTACACCTTC. V is TRBV19 and J is TRBJ1-2; 8 bases agree with TRBD1. CDR3 size: 13 residues. CDR1 LNHDA and CDR2 SQIVND come from the germline V gene (reference sequence). Losses at the gene ends were 7 bases for V and 6 bases for J; bases not matched to a gene: 7. Combining the CDR3 with reference TRBV19 and TRBJ1-2 gives the whole variable domain DGGITQSPKYLFRKEGQNVTLSCEQNLNHDAMYWYRQDPGQGLRLIYYSQIVNDFQKGDIAEGYSVSREKKESFPLTVTSAQKNPTAFYLCASIGQGRHGYTFGSGTRLTVV.

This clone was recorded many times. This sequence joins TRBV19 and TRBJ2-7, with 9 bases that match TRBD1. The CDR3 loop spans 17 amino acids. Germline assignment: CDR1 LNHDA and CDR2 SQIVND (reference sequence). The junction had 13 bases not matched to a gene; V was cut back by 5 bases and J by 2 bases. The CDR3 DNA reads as TGTGCCAGTAGTCTACAGGGACAGGGTTCGGGCGCCTACGAGCAGTACTTC. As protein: CASSLQGQGSGAYEQYF. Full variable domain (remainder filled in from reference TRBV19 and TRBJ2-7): DGGITQSPKYLFRKEGQNVTLSCEQNLNHDAMYWYRQDPGQGLRLIYYSQIVNDFQKGDIAEGYSVSREKKESFPLTVTSAQKNPTAFYLCASSLQGQGSGAYEQYFGPGTRLTVT.

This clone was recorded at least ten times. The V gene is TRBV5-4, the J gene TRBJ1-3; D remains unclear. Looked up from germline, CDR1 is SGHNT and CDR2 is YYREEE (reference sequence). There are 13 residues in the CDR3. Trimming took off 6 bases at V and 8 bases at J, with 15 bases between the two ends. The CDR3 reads CASTSYGSYTIYF. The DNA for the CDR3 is TGTGCCAGCACATCCTACGGGTCTTACACCATATATTTT.

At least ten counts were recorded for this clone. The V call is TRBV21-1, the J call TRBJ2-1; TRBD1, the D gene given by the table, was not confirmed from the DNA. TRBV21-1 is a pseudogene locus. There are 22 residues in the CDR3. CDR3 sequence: CASSPMKCVDRGPRGSYNEQFF. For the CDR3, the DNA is TGTGCCAGCAGCCCAATGAAGTGCGTGGACAGGGGGCCTCGGGGCTCCTACAATGAGCAGTTCTTC.

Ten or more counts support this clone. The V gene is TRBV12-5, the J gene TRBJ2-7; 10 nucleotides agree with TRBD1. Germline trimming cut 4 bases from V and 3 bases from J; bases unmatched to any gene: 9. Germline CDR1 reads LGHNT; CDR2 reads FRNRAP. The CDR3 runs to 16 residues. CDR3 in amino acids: CASGSGQGKEVYEQYF. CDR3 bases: TGTGCTAGTGGTTCGGGACAGGGGAAGGAAGTCTACGAGCAGTACTTC. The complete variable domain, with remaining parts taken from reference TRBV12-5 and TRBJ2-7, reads DARVTQTPRHKVTEMGQEVTMRCQPILGHNTVFWYRQTMMQGLELLAYFRNRAPLDDSGMPKDRFSAEMPDATLATLKIQPSEPRDSAVYFCASGSGQGKEVYEQYFGPGTRLTVT.

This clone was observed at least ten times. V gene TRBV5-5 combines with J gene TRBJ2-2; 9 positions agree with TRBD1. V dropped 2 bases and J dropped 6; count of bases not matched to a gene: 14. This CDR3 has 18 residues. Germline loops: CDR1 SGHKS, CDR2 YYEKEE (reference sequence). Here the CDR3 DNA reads TGTGCCAGCAGCTTTAAACCGGGACAGGGTTTTTTCCCCGGGGAGCTGTTTTTT. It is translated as CASSFKPGQGFFPGELFF.

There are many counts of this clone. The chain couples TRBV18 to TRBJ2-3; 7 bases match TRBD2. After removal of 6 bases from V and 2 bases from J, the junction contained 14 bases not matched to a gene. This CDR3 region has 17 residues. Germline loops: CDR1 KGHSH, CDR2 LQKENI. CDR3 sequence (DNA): TGTGCCAGCTCTTTATTCCAGCGGGATGGCCCCACAGATACGCAGTATTTT. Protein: CASSLFQRDGPTDTQYF.

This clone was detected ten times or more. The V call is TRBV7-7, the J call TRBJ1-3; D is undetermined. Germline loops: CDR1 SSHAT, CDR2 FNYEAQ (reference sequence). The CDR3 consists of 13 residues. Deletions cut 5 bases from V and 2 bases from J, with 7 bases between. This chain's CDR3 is CASSAAPGNTIYF. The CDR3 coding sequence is TGTGCCAGCAGCGCGGCCCCTGGAAACACCATATATTTT.

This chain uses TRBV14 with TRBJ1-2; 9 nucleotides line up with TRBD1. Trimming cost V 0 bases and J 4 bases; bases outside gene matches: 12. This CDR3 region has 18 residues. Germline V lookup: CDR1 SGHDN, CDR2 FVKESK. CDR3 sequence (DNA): TGTGCCAGCAGCCAAGATCTTTTACACGGACAGGGGATCTATGGCTACACCTTC. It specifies CASSQDLLHGQGIYGYTF.

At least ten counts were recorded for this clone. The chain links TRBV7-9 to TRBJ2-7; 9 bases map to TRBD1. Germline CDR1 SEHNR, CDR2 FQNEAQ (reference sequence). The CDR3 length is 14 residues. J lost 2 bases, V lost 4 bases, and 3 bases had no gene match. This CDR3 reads CASSSGTGTYEQYF. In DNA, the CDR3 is TGTGCCAGCAGCTCTGGGACAGGGACCTACGAGCAGTACTTC.

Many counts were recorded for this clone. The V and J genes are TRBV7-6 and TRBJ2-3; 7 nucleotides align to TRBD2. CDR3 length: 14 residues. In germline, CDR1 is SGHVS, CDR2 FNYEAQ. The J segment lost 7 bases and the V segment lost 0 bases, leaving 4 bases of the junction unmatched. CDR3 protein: CASSLAGGGHTQYF. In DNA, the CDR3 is TGTGCCAGCAGCTTAGCGGGGGGGGGTCATACGCAGTATTTT.

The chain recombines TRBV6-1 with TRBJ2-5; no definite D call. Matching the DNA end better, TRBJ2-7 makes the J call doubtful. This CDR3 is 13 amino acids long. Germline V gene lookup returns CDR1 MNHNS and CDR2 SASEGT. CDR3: CASSETLIYEQYF. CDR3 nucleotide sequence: TGTGCCAGCAGTGAGACACTGATCTACGAGCAGTACTTC.

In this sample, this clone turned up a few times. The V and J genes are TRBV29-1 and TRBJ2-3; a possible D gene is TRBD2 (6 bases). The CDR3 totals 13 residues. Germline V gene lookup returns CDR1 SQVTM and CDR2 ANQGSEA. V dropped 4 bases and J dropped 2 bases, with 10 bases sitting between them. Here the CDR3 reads CSVGGEVTDTQYF. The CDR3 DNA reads TGCAGCGTTGGGGGGGAGGTCACAGATACGCAGTATTTT.

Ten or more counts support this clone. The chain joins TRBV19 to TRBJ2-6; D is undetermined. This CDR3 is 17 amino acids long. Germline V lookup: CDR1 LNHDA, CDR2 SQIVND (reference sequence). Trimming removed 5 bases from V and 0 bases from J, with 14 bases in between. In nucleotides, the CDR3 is TGTGCCAGTAGTTCCGGCGGCGCCGGCTCTGGGGCCAACGTCCTGACTTTC. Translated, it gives CASSSGGAGSGANVLTF.

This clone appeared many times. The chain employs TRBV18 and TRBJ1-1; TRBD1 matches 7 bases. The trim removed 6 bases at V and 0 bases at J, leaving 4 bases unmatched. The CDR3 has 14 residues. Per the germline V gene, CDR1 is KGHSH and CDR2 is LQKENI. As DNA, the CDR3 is TGTGCCAGCTCCCGGGACAGAATGAACACTGAAGCTTTCTTT. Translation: CASSRDRMNTEAFF. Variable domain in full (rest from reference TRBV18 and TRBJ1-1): NAGVMQNPRHLVRRRGQEARLRCSPMKGHSHVYWYRQLPEEGLKFMVYLQKENIIDESGMPKERFSAEFPKEGPSILRIQQVVRGDSAAYFCASSRDRMNTEAFFGQGTRLTVV.

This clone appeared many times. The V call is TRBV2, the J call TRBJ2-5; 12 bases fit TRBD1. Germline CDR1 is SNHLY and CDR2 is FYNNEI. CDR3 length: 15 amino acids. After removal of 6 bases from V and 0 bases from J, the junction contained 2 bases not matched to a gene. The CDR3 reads CASRGTGGHQETQYF. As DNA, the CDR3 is TGTGCCAGCAGAGGGACAGGGGGCCACCAAGAGACCCAGTACTTC. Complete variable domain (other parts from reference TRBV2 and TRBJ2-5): EPEVTQTPSHQVTQMGQEVILRCVPISNHLYFYWYRQILGQKVEFLVSFYNNEISEKSEIFDDQFSVERPDGSNFTLKIRSTKLEDSAMYFCASRGTGGHQETQYFGPGTRLLVL.

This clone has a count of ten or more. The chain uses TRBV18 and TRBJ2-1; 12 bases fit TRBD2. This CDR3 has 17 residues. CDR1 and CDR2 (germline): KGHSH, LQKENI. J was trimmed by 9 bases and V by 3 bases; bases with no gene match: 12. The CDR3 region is CASSPPSSGGAVGEQFF. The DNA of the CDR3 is TGTGCCAGCTCACCCCCCTCTAGCGGGGGGGCCGTGGGTGAGCAGTTCTTC.

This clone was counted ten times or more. The CDR3 coding sequence is TGTGCCAGCAGCTCACGAGCTGCAACTGAAGCTTTCTTT. Its protein is CASSSRAATEAFF. The gene calls are TRBV7-9 and TRBJ1-1, with D uncertain. Germline V CDR1 and CDR2: SEHNR, FQNEAQ (reference sequence). This CDR3 spans 13 amino acids. Trimming removed 4 bases from V and 5 bases from J, with 11 bases in between.

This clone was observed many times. DNA of the CDR3: TGTGCCAGCAGCCTGGGCCGGGACAGGGGAAAGTGGGCTTTCTTT. This translates into CASSLGRDRGKWAFF. This chain uses TRBV7-2 with TRBJ1-1; 10 bases map to TRBD1. The CDR3 covers 15 residues. From germline, CDR1 is SGHTA and CDR2 FQGNSA. V lost 5 bases and J lost 11; bases outside the gene matches: 14.

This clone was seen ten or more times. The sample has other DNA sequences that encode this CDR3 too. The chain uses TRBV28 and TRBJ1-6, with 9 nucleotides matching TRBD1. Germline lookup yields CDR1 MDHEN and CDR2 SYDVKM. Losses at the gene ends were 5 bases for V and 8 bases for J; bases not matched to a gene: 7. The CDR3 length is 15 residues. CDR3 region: CASSLRDRDYSPLHF. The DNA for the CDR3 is TGTGCCAGCAGTCTACGGGACAGGGATTATTCACCCCTCCACTTT.